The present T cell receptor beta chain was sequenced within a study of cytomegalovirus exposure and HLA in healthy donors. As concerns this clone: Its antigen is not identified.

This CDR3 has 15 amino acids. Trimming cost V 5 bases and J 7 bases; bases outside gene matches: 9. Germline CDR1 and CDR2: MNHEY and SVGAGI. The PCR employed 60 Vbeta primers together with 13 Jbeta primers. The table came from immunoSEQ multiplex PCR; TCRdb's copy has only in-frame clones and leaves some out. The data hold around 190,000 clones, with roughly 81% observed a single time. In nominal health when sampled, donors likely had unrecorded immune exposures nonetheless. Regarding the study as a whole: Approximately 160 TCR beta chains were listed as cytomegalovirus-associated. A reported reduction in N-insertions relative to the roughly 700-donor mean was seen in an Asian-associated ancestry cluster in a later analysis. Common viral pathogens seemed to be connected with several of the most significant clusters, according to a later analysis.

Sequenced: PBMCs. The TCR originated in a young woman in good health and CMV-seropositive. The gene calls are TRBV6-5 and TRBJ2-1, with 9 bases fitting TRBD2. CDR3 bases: TGTGCCAGCAGTAGTTGGACTAGCGTTGGGAATGAGCAGTTCTTC. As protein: CASSSWTSVGNEQFF.